The 17 T cell receptor beta chains below were found in one sample sequenced in a study of blood T cell repertoires in COVID-19. The repertoire was sequenced with immunoSEQ multiplex PCR; TCRdb's copy has only in-frame clones and lacks some. The sample has some 130,000 clones; roughly 84% are singletons. The sample was PBMCs or T cells enriched from blood (not recorded which). Receptors were obtained from a man in his forties or fifties with acute COVID-19.

The rearrangement uses TRBV6-6 and TRBJ2-7; TRBD1 might be the D (6 bases). The V end lost 7 bases, the J end lost 0 bases, and 19 bases lay between the germline ends. CDR1 MNHNY and CDR2 SVGAGI come from the germline V gene (reference sequence). This CDR3 has 16 amino acids. The CDR3 region is CASTQGTLIFSYEQYF. In DNA form, the CDR3 reads TGTGCCAGCACTCAAGGGACACTCATATTCTCCTACGAGCAGTACTTC.

This clone was picked up a small number of times. The chain employs TRBV9 and TRBJ2-2; TRBD2 agrees at 9 bases. The V gene's germline CDR1 is SGDLS and CDR2 YYNGEE. With 4 bases clipped from V and 4 bases from J, the junction kept 17 bases outside the gene matches. The length of the CDR3 is 19 residues. The CDR3 nucleotides are TGTGCCAGCAGCCCAGGGGAAGCGGGAGGCCCTCCGGTCACCGGGGAGCTGTTTTTT. Translating gives CASSPGEAGGPPVTGELFF.

This rearrangement joins TRBV28 to TRBJ1-3; D unresolved. This CDR3 is built from 11 residues. Germline V gives CDR1 MDHEN, CDR2 SYDVKM. Trimming cost V 10 bases and J 5 bases, with 9 bases left between them. CDR3 in DNA: TGTGCCACTCACGGTAGAAACACCATATATTTT. Protein sequence: CATHGRNTIYF.

CDR3 residues: CASSSYVQGADSDTQYF. CDR3 bases: TGTGCCAGCAGCTCTTACGTACAGGGGGCTGATTCAGATACGCAGTATTTT. The chain employs TRBV11-3 and TRBJ2-3; TRBD1 matches at 9 bases. The CDR3 has 17 residues. The germline gives CDR1 SGHNT, CDR2 YENEEA. Trimming took 4 bases from V and 4 from J; bases not matched to a gene: 12.

The chain couples TRBV6-5 to TRBJ2-3, with TRBD1 as a possible D gene (5 bases). V lost 6 bases, J lost 10 bases, and 17 bases lay in between. The CDR3 loop spans 13 amino acids. Looked up from germline, CDR1 is MNHEY and CDR2 is SVGAGI. DNA of the CDR3: TGTGCCAGCAGCCAAAACCCGACAGAGGCGCAGTATTTT. Its protein is CASSQNPTEAQYF.

The chain uses TRBV6-5 and TRBJ2-7, with a tentative D call TRBD2 (5 bases). The CDR3 totals 12 residues. Between the trimmed V and J ends, which lost 5 bases and 6 bases, there was a span of 11 bases. Germline V gene data show CDR1 as MNHEY and CDR2 as SVGAGI. This CDR3 is CASSRVRGEQYF. CDR3 nucleotides: TGTGCCAGCAGTAGAGTCCGGGGCGAGCAGTACTTC.

This rearrangement joins TRBV7-2 to TRBJ1-1; 8 bases are a match to TRBD1. The germline gives CDR1 SGHTA, CDR2 FQGNSA. The CDR3 length is 14 residues. The ends lost 1 base at V and 5 bases at J; junction bases unmatched: 3. The DNA of the CDR3 is TGTGCCAGCAGCTTAGAGGGACAGGCGACTGAAGCTTTCTTT. This sequence encodes CASSLEGQATEAFF.

The chain's CDR3 is CASLRSYEQYF. The CDR3 DNA is TGTGCCAGCTTGAGGTCCTACGAGCAGTACTTC. The chain employs TRBV6-5 and TRBJ2-7; D gene ambiguous. Trimming removed 8 bases from V and 1 base from J, with 6 bases in between. Germline CDR1 MNHEY, CDR2 SVGAGI. This CDR3 is built from 11 residues.

The chain is built from TRBV6-5 and TRBJ1-2; no definite D call. In germline, CDR1 is MNHEY, CDR2 SVGAGI. Trimming shortened V by 8 bases and J by 4 bases, and 17 bases separated the two germline ends. CDR3 size: 14 residues. As DNA, the CDR3 is TGTGCCAGCGGCAGATCCTCAAGAATCTATGGCTACACCTTC. It translates to CASGRSSRIYGYTF.

The rearrangement uses TRBV27 and TRBJ1-2; no definite D call. In germline, CDR1 is MNHEY, CDR2 SMNVEV (reference sequence). V lost 5 bases to trimming and J lost 8 bases, with 15 bases between them. This CDR3 has 13 residues. CDR3 residues: CASSLVGGGGYTF. As DNA, the CDR3 is TGTGCCAGCAGTCTGGTGGGAGGTGGCGGCTACACCTTC.

This clone was seen once. The rearrangement joins TRBV21-1 to TRBJ2-1; TRBD2 is taken as the D call from the table, unchecked against the DNA. TRBV21-1 has pseudogene status. The CDR3 loop spans 17 amino acids. The CDR3 DNA reads TGTGCCAGCAGCAACCCGGGGACTAGCGGGAGGGCAAATGAGCAGTTCTTC. Translated, it gives CASSNPGTSGRANEQFF.

This rearrangement joins TRBV4-3 to TRBJ2-3, with 11 bases identical to TRBD2. The CDR3 runs to 15 residues. V was pared by 1 base and J by 7 bases, with 4 bases of the junction left unmatched. Looked up from germline, CDR1 is LGHNA and CDR2 is YSLEER. CDR3 residues: CASSQGSGGAYTQYF. The CDR3, as DNA: TGCGCCAGCAGCCAAGGTAGCGGGGGGGCATATACGCAGTATTTT.

V and J are TRBV6-5 and TRBJ2-7; 10 nucleotides line up with TRBD2. The CDR3 contains 16 residues. With 2 bases clipped from V and 2 bases from J, the junction kept 6 bases outside the gene matches. CDR1 is MNHEY, CDR2 SVGAGI, per germline. The CDR3 DNA follows: TGTGCCAGCAGTTACACGAGCGGGGGGGTAGCCTACGAGCAGTACTTC. Its translation is CASSYTSGGVAYEQYF.

This chain uses TRBV7-9 with TRBJ1-1; a weak D match, TRBD1 (6 bases). This CDR3 has 16 amino acids. CDR1 and CDR2 (germline): SEHNR, FQNEAQ (reference sequence). Trimming removed 7 bases at V and 1 base at J, with 19 bases between. The CDR3 DNA is TGTGCCAGCAATACGAGACAGGACGGAGAGAACACTGAAGCTTTCTTT. Translated: CASNTRQDGENTEAFF.

The chain carries TRBV5-1 and TRBJ2-5, with 7 nucleotides matching TRBD1. There are 16 residues in the CDR3. Trimming took 2 bases from V and 3 from J; bases not matched to a gene: 10. The germline V gene encodes CDR1 SGHRS and CDR2 YFSETQ. The chain's CDR3 is CASSFSAETGEETQYF. The CDR3 DNA sequence: TGCGCCAGCAGCTTTAGTGCGGAAACAGGGGAAGAGACCCAGTACTTC.

In this sample, this clone turned up once. This rearrangement joins TRBV4-1 to TRBJ2-3, with 11 bases aligning to TRBD2. This CDR3 is built from 18 residues. Trimming took 0 bases from V and 0 from J; bases not matched to a gene: 5. In germline, CDR1 is MGHRA, CDR2 YSYEKL. The CDR3 sequence is CASSQDGSSGRSTDTQYF. The CDR3 DNA follows: TGCGCCAGCAGCCAAGATGGGTCTAGCGGGAGGAGCACAGATACGCAGTATTTT.

CDR3 nucleotides: TGTGCCAGCAGCTTAGGGCTAGCGGGGGGCGCTAGCACAGATACGCAGTATTTT. Its protein is CASSLGLAGGASTDTQYF. The chain couples TRBV7-6 to TRBJ2-3; 11 bases are a match to TRBD2. From germline, CDR1 is SGHVS and CDR2 FNYEAQ. The CDR3 runs 18 residues. The trim removed 1 base at V and 0 bases at J, leaving 6 bases unmatched.